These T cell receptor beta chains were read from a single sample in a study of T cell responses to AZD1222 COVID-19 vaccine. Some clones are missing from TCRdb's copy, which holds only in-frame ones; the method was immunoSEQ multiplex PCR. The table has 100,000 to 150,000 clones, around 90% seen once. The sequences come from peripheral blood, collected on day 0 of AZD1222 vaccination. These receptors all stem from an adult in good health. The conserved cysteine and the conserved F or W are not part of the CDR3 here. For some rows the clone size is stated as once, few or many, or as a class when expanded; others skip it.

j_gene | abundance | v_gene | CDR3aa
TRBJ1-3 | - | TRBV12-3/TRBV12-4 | ASSWGGNTIY
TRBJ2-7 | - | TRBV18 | ASSPQTGQGYEQY
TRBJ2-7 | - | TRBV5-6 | ASSLSGADYEQY
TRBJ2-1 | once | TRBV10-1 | ASSESATPLTF
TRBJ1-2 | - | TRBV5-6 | ASTRGTIYGYT
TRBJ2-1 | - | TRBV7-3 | ASSSDYPNEQF
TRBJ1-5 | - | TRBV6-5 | ASGSTGDNQPQH
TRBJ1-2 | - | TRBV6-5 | ASSYSQGPNYGYT
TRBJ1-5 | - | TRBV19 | ASSTTAYSNQPQH
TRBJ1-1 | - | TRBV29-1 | SAENTEAF
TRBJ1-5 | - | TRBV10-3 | AISEGQGGSLQPQH
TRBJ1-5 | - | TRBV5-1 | ASSLVPGSNQPQH
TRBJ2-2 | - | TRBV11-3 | ASSPRRANTGELF
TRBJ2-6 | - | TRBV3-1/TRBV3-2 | ASRLLLGTTGANVLT
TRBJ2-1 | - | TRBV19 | ASSLQGASSYNEQF
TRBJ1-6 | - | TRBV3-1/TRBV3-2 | ASSQVWQKDSPLH